The sequence of this TCR beta chain was determined in a study of blood T cells in healthy people across ages. This clonotype was recorded a few times. The antigen is undetermined. Broader study findings: With naive T cell percentage, TCR beta diversity showed a strong correlation.

A second roughly 6 to 12 cycle PCR used barcoded and J-beta primers. TCRdb reanalysed the 5' RACE reads using MiXCR and keeps one entry per CDR3 protein. The sample lists hundreds of thousands of distinct CDR3 sequences; about 49% were seen once. Extractions gave at least 5.5 micrograms of total RNA per sample. This TCR was sampled from a man between 60 and 75 years old in good health. The sequencing input was blood.

Written as DNA, the CDR3 is TGTGCCAGCAGCGTAGCCGGGAAAAACTCCTACGAGCAGTACTTC. Encoded protein: CASSVAGKNSYEQYF. The chain links TRBV9 to TRBJ2-7, with a weak D call TRBD2 (5 bases). The CDR3 totals 15 residues. CDR1 SGDLS and CDR2 YYNGEE come from the germline V gene. The ends were cut back, 0 bases at V and 0 bases at J, with 10 bases in the middle.